This entry lists 14 T cell receptor beta chains sequenced from one sample in a study of CD8 T cells in Susac syndrome. cDNA came from roughly 0.47 to 1 ug RNA primed by random hexamers. TCRdb reanalysed the immunoSEQ multiplex PCR reads using MiXCR and keeps one entry per CDR3 protein. The data contain 110,000 or so distinct CDR3 sequences, 80% to 95% of them singletons. Sequences were obtained from CD4+ T cells from PBMCs. The receptors shown here come from a human donor in good health.

V and J are TRBV5-1 and TRBJ2-7, with a tentative D call TRBD1 (5 bases). The CDR3 runs 14 residues. Trimming cost V 6 bases and J 2 bases, with 15 bases left between them. Germline CDR1 and CDR2: SGHRS and YFSETQ. CDR3 sequence: CASKFSVDTYEQYF. The CDR3 DNA reads as TGCGCCAGCAAGTTCTCCGTGGACACCTACGAGCAGTACTTC.

This clonotype was detected only once. The chain couples TRBV4-2 to TRBJ1-4, with 10 nucleotides matching TRBD1. Germline CDR1 reads LGHNA; CDR2 reads YNFKEQ. The CDR3 runs 15 residues. V shed 8 bases and J 5 bases; nucleotides not matched to a gene: 8. The CDR3 DNA sequence: TGTGCCAGCGGCATCGGACAGGGGGGCAATGAAAAACTGTTTTTT. This translates into CASGIGQGGNEKLFF.

V and J are TRBV12-3 or TRBV12-4 and TRBJ2-7; D tentatively reads TRBD1 or TRBD2 (5 bases each). Trimming took 0 bases from V and 2 from J, leaving 14 bases between them. The CDR3 length is 16 residues. CDR3 sequence: CASSLASGTPTYEQYF. In nucleotides, the CDR3 is TGTGCCAGCAGTTTAGCGTCGGGGACCCCAACCTACGAGCAGTACTTC.

This clonotype has only one observation. The chain uses TRBV6-2 or TRBV6-3 and TRBJ1-1; TRBD1 matches at 8 bases. Per germline, CDR1 MNHEY and CDR2 SVGEGT. The V gene end was trimmed by 5 bases and the J gene end by 5 bases; junction bases not matched to a gene: 13. The CDR3 loop spans 16 amino acids. The CDR3 sequence is CASSLMPRQGRTEAFF. Here the CDR3 DNA reads TGTGCCAGCAGTCTGATGCCTCGACAGGGGCGGACTGAAGCTTTCTTT.

V is TRBV7-2 and J is TRBJ2-7; 14 positions match TRBD2. After removal of 5 bases from V and 5 bases from J, the junction contained 8 bases not matched to a gene. The germline gives CDR1 SGHTA, CDR2 FQGNSA. CDR3 size: 16 residues. For the CDR3, the DNA is TGTGCCAGCAGCCCATTGGGACTAGCGGGAGTCCACGAGCAGTACTTC. This translates into CASSPLGLAGVHEQYF.

The rearrangement joins TRBV6-5 to TRBJ1-2; weak D call: TRBD1 (6 bases). Germline-derived CDR1 and CDR2 are MNHEY and SVGAGI. The CDR3 totals 16 residues. Trimming cost V 4 bases and J 8 bases, with 23 bases left between them. The CDR3 loop is CASSSYEQGGTIGYTF. CDR3 in DNA: TGTGCCAGCAGTTCCTACGAACAGGGAGGTACGATAGGCTACACCTTC.

This chain uses TRBV7-8 with TRBJ1-1; the match to TRBD1 covers 7 bases. CDR3 length equals 18 residues. The V and J ends lost 1 base and 1 base, in that order; junction bases with no gene match: 12. CDR1 is SGHVS, CDR2 FQNEAQ, per germline. The CDR3 loop reads CASSLVGQPTPRNTEAFF. The CDR3 DNA reads TGTGCCAGCAGCTTAGTGGGACAGCCTACTCCGAGGAACACTGAAGCTTTCTTT.

The J gene is TRBJ2-7, the V gene TRBV7-3; no firm D call. The germline V gene encodes CDR1 SGHTA and CDR2 FQGTGA. V lost 2 bases and J 5 bases, leaving 10 bases between the germline ends. The CDR3 extends over 13 amino acids. The CDR3 nucleotides read TGTGCCAGCAGCTTAGGGTCTCTGGACGAGCAGTACTTC. Amino acids: CASSLGSLDEQYF.

The count of this clonotype is one. The rearrangement joins TRBV25-1 to TRBJ1-1; D not certain. The germline V and J ends were trimmed by 3 bases and 4 bases, with 18 bases remaining between them. The CDR3 sequence is 16 residues long. Germline CDR1 MGHDK, CDR2 SYGVNS. The CDR3 region has the DNA TGTGCCAGCAGTGATCTGTACGGCGACCTGGGCACTGAAGCTTTCTTT. Amino acid sequence: CASSDLYGDLGTEAFF.

The V gene is TRBV15, the J gene TRBJ2-5; the D gene is possibly TRBD1 (5 bases). The CDR3 length is 16 residues. Between the trimmed V and J ends, which lost 3 bases and 5 bases, there was a span of 19 bases. Per germline, CDR1 LNHNV and CDR2 YYDKDF (reference sequence). The CDR3 coding sequence is TGTGCCACCAGCAGCATGGACACCTCCAAGCCGGAGACCCAGTACTTC. Translating it yields CATSSMDTSKPETQYF.

This clonotype came up a few times. V is TRBV5-1 and J is TRBJ2-7; possibly TRBD2 for D (6 bases). Germline assignment: CDR1 SGHRS and CDR2 YFSETQ. This CDR3 is 13 amino acids long. Trimming took off 4 bases at V and 4 bases at J, with 12 bases between the two ends. The DNA of the CDR3 is TGCGCCAGCAGCCGGGACTCCCAATACGAGCAGTACTTC. It codes for CASSRDSQYEQYF.

This clonotype has a single count. J is TRBJ2-1 and V is TRBV3-1; D is unresolved. The CDR3 runs 14 residues. The V gene lost 3 bases and the J gene lost 5 bases, with 11 bases spanning the gap. Germline loops: CDR1 LGHDT, CDR2 YNNKEL (reference sequence). In DNA, the CDR3 is TGTGCCAGCAGCCATTCGGACGGAGACAATGAGCAGTTCTTC. Amino acid sequence: CASSHSDGDNEQFF.

CDR3 residues: CASSYSLAGVQTQYF. CDR3 sequence (DNA): TGTGCCAGCAGTTACTCCTTAGCGGGAGTACAGACCCAGTACTTC. V usage is TRBV6-5 and J usage is TRBJ2-5, with 9 bases lining up with TRBD2. This CDR3 contains 15 residues. Germline V CDR1 and CDR2: MNHEY, SVGAGI. The J segment lost 6 bases and the V segment lost 0 bases, leaving 5 bases of the junction unmatched.

The chain couples TRBV7-9 to TRBJ2-2; possibly TRBD2 for D (6 bases). Trimming took off 5 bases at V and 3 bases at J, with 13 bases between the two ends. Germline values: CDR1 SEHNR, CDR2 FQNEAQ (reference sequence). The CDR3 spans 15 residues. Here the CDR3 DNA reads TGTGCCAGCAGCCCTCCGGGACTTGACACCGGGGAGCTGTTTTTT. It yields the protein CASSPPGLDTGELFF. The full variable domain, its missing parts supplied by reference TRBV7-9 and TRBJ2-2, is DTGVSQNPRHKITKRGQNVTFRCDPISEHNRLYWYRQTLGQGPEFLTYFQNEAQLEKSRLLSDRFSAERPKGSFSTLEIQRTEQGDSAMYLCASSPPGLDTGELFFGEGSRLTVL.